Below, 6 T cell receptor beta chains from the same sample are listed, as sequenced in a study of blood T cell repertoires in COVID-19. The assay was immunoSEQ multiplex PCR, and TCRdb's table has in-frame clones only and misses some. The sample yields 90,000 to 120,000 clones, 84% seen once. Material: peripheral blood. The source is a human donor in a cohort sampled during active COVID-19.

This clone appeared a single time. The rearrangement uses TRBV5-8 and TRBJ1-5; D is possibly TRBD1 (6 bases). This CDR3 has 13 amino acids. Trimming pared 1 base from V and 7 bases from J, leaving 9 bases between. Germline CDR1 and CDR2: SGHTS and YDEGEE. Here the CDR3 reads CASSLYRDQPQHF. Here the CDR3 DNA reads TGTGCCAGCAGCTTGTACAGGGACCAGCCCCAGCATTTT.

The rearrangement joins TRBV3-1 (or the pseudogene TRBV3-2) to TRBJ2-7, with 8 nucleotides matching TRBD2. The J segment lost 5 bases and the V segment lost 4 bases, leaving 10 bases of the junction unmatched. This CDR3 is built from 15 residues. From germline, CDR1 is LGHDT and CDR2 YNNKEL (reference sequence). The CDR3 DNA reads as TGTGCCAGCAGCCCTGGAATAGCGGGAACAGACGAGCAGTACTTC. Residues: CASSPGIAGTDEQYF.

V gene TRBV6-6 combines with J gene TRBJ2-1; D is uncertain. This CDR3 is built from 13 residues. V was shortened by 5 bases and J by 4 bases, with 9 bases between the two germline ends. In germline, CDR1 is MNHNY, CDR2 SVGAGI (reference sequence). DNA of the CDR3: TGTGCCAGCAGTGTCCGGGTGTACAATGAGCAGTTCTTC. The encoded protein is CASSVRVYNEQFF.

The chain uses TRBV10-3 and TRBJ2-5; a possible D gene is TRBD2 (6 bases). Trimming pared 4 bases from V and 5 bases from J, leaving 14 bases between. This CDR3 has 14 amino acids. In germline, CDR1 is ENHRY, CDR2 SYGVKD. The CDR3 sequence is CAISGEAQSETQYF. In DNA form, the CDR3 reads TGTGCCATCAGTGGGGAGGCGCAGTCGGAGACCCAGTACTTC.

The chain links TRBV7-2 to TRBJ2-7; 9 bases fit TRBD2. V shed 4 bases and J 2 bases; nucleotides not matched to a gene: 6. Germline CDR1 SGHTA, CDR2 FQGNSA. CDR3 length: 15 amino acids. CDR3: CASSSSSGIPYEQYF. Written as DNA, the CDR3 is TGTGCCAGCAGCTCCTCTAGCGGGATTCCCTACGAGCAGTACTTC.

The rearrangement joins TRBV27 to TRBJ2-3, with unresolved D. Per the germline V gene, CDR1 is MNHEY and CDR2 is SMNVEV (reference sequence). The CDR3 runs 16 residues. Trimming took off 4 bases at V and 2 bases at J, with 16 bases between the two ends. The DNA for the CDR3 is TGTGCCAGCAGTTCCCTAGGAGCGCCCCTCACAGATACGCAGTATTTT. The encoded protein is CASSSLGAPLTDTQYF.